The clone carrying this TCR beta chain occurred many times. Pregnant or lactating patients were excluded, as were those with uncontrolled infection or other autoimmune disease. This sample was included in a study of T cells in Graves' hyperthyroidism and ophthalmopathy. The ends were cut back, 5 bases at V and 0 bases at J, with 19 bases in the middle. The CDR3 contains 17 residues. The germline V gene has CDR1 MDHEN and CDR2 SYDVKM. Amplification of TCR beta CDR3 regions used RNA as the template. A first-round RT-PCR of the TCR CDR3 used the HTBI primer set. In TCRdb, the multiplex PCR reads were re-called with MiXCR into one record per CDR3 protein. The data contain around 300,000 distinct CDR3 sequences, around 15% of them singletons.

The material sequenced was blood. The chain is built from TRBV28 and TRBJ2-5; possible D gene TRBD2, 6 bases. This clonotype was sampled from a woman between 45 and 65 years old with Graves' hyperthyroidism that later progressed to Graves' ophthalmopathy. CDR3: CASSRIPRDSYQETQYF. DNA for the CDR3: TGTGCCAGCAGTAGAATCCCGAGGGACTCGTACCAAGAGACCCAGTACTTC.